This T cell receptor beta chain was recorded in a study of CD8 T cells in ankylosing spondylitis. Study outcomes and limitations: Clones that were linked to disease were CD8+ and were relatively rare in peripheral blood. In ankylosing spondylitis patients, matched synovial fluid reportedly showed significant enrichment of disease-linked clones.

Generation of TCR beta libraries employed quantitative 5'-RACE incorporating molecular barcodes. TCRdb independently ran MiXCR on the 5' RACE reads; one entry per CDR3 protein. The sample contains about 100,000 distinct CDR3 sequences, roughly 8.3% of which appear only once. This clonotype was recorded many times. Its antigen remains unidentified. A read error may produce the germline difference seen at one junction end. CDR3 size: 15 residues. Germline-derived CDR1 and CDR2 are DFQATT and SNEGSKA (reference sequence). The TCR was taken from a male donor with ankylosing spondylitis or in good health (not recorded which). Sequencing was performed on blood, either unsorted or a sorted T cell fraction (not recorded which). This rearrangement joins TRBV20-1 to TRBJ2-1, with TRBD2 matching 12 bases. CDR3 loop: CSARAPLAGGYEQFF. As DNA, the CDR3 is TGCAGCGCTAGAGCCCCCCTAGCGGGGGGGTATGAGCAGTTCTTC.